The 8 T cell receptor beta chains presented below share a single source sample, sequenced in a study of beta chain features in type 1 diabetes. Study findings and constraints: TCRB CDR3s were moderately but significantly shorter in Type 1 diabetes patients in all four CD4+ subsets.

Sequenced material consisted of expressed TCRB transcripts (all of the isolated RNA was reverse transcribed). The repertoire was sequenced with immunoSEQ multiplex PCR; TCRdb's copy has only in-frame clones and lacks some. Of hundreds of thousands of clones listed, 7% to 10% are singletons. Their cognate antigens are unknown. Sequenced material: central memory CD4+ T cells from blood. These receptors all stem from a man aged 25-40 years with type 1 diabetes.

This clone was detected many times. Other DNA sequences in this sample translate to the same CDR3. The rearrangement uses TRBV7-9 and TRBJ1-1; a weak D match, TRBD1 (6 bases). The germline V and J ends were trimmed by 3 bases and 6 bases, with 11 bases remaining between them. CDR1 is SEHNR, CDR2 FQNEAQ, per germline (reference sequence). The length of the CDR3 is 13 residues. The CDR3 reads CASSFTGSAEAFF. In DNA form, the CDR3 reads TGTGCCAGCAGCTTTACAGGGTCCGCTGAAGCTTTCTTT.

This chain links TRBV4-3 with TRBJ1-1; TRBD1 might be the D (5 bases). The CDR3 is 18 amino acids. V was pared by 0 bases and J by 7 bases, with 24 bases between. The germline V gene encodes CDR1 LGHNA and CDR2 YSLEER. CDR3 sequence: CASSQDKRGKPDVGEAFF. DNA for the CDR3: TGCGCCAGCAGCCAAGATAAAAGGGGTAAGCCCGACGTGGGTGAAGCTTTCTTT.

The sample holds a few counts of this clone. The CDR3 sequence is CASSSRGHTEAFF. The CDR3 nucleotides read TGTGCCAGCAGTTCTAGGGGTCACACTGAAGCTTTCTTT. The chain employs TRBV28 and TRBJ1-1; D may be TRBD1 (5 bases). Trimming left V 4 bases short and J 3 bases short, with 9 bases between. Germline assignment: CDR1 MDHEN and CDR2 SYDVKM. There are 13 residues in the CDR3.

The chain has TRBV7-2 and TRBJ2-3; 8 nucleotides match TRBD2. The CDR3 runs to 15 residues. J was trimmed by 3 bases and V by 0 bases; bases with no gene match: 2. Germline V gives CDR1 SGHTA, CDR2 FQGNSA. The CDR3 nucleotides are TGTGCCAGCAGCTTAGCCGGGGGGGCGACAGATACGCAGTATTTT. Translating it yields CASSLAGGATDTQYF.

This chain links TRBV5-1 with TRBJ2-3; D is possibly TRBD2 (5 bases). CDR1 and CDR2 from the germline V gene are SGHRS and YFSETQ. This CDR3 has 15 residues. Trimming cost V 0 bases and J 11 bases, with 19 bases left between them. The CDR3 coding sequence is TGCGCCAGCAGCTTGGAGACGGGAACCTACTCCAAGCAGTATTTT. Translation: CASSLETGTYSKQYF.

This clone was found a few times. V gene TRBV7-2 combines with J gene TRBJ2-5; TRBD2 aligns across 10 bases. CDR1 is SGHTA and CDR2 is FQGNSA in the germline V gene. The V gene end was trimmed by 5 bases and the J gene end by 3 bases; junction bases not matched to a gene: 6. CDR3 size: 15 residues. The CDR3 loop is CASSIRLAGKETQYF. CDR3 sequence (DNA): TGTGCCAGCAGCATAAGACTAGCGGGCAAAGAGACCCAGTACTTC.

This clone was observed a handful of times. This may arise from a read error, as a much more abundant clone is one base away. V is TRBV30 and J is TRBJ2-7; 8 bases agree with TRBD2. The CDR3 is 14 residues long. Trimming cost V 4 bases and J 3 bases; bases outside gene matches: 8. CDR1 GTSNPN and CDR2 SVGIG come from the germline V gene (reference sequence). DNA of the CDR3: TGTGCCTGGACGCGGGGGGCCTCAAACTACGAGCAGTACTTC. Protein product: CAWTRGASNYEQYF.

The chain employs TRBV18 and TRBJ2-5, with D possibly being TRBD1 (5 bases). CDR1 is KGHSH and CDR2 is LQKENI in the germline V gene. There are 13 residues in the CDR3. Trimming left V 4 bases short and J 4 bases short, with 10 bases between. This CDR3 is CASSQTEGETQYF. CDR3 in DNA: TGTGCCAGCTCACAGACAGAAGGAGAGACCCAGTACTTC. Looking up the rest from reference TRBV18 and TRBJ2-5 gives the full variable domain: NAGVMQNPRHLVRRRGQEARLRCSPMKGHSHVYWYRQLPEEGLKFMVYLQKENIIDESGMPKERFSAEFPKEGPSILRIQQVVRGDSAAYFCASSQTEGETQYFGPGTRLLVL.